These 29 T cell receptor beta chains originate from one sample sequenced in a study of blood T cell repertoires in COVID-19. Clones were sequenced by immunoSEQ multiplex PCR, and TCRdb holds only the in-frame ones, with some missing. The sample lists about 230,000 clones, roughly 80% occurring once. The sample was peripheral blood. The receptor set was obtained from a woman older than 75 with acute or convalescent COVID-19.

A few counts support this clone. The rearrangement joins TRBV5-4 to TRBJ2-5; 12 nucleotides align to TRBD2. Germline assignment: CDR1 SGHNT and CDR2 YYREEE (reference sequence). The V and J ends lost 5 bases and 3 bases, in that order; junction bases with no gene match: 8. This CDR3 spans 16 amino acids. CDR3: CASRSGLAGSEETQYF. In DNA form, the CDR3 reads TGTGCCAGCAGATCCGGACTAGCGGGGTCAGAAGAGACCCAGTACTTC.

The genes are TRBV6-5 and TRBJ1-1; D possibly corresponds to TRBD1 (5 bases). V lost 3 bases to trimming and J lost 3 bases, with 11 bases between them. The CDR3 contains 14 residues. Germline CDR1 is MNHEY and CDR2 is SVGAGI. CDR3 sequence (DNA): TGTGCCAGCAGTTATGCGGGGGTTCACACTGAAGCTTTCTTT. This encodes CASSYAGVHTEAFF.

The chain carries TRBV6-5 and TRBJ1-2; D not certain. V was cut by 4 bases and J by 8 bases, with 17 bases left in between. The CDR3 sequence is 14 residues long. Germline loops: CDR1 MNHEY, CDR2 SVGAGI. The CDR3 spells CASSSYDPQSGYTF. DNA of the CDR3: TGTGCCAGCAGTTCTTACGACCCACAGTCCGGCTACACCTTC.

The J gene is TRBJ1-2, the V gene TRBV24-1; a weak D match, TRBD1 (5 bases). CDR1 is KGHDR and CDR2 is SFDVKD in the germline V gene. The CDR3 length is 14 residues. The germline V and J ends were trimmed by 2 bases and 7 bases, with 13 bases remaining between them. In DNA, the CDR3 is TGTGCCACCAGTGATTGGCGGGGGTTCTCTGGCTACACCTTC. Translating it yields CATSDWRGFSGYTF.

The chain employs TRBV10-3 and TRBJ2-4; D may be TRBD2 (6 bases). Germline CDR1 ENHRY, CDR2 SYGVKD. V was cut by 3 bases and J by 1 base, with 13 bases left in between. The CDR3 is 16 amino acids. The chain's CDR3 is CAISEPGVGAKNIQYF. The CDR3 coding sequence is TGTGCCATCAGTGAACCGGGGGTAGGGGCCAAAAACATTCAGTACTTC.

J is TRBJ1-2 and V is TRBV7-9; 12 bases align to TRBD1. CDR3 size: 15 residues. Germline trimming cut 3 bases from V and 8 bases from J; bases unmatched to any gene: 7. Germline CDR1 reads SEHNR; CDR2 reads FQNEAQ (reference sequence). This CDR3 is CASSFAGQGAGGYTF. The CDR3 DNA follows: TGTGCCAGCAGCTTCGCGGGACAGGGGGCTGGGGGCTACACCTTC.

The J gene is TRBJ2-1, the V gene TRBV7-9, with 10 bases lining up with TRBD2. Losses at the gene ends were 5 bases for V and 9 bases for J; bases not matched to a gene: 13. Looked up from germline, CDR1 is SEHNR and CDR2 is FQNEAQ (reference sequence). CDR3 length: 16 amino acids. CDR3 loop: CASSVPGTSAQGEQFF. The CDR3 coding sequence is TGTGCCAGCAGCGTCCCCGGGACTAGCGCTCAGGGTGAGCAGTTCTTC.

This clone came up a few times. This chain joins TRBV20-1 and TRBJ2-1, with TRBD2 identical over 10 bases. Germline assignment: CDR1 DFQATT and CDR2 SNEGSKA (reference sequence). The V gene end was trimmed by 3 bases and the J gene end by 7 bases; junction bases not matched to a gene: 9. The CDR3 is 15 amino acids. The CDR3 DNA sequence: TGCAGTGCTAGTCCCCCAAGCGGGGGGGCAAATGAGCAGTTCTTC. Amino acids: CSASPPSGGANEQFF.

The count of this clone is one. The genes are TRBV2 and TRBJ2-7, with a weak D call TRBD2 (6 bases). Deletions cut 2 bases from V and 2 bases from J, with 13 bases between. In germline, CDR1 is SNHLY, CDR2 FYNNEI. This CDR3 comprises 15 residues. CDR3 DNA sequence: TGTGCCAGCAGTGAACGGGCGGGACGAACCTACGAGCAGTACTTC. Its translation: CASSERAGRTYEQYF. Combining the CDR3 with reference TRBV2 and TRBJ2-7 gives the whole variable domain EPEVTQTPSHQVTQMGQEVILRCVPISNHLYFYWYRQILGQKVEFLVSFYNNEISEKSEIFDDQFSVERPDGSNFTLKIRSTKLEDSAMYFCASSERAGRTYEQYFGPGTRLTVT.

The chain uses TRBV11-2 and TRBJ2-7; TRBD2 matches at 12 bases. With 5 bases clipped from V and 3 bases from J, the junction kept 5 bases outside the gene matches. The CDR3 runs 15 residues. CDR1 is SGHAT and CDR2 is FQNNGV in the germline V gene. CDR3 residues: CASSNGLAGNYEQYF. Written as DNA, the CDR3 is TGTGCCAGCAGCAACGGACTAGCGGGAAACTACGAGCAGTACTTC.

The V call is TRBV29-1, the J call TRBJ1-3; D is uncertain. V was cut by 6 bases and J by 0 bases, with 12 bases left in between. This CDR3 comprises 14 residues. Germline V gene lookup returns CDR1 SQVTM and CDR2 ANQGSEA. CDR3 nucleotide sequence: TGCAGCGTCTCCCAGCGCTTCTCTGGAAACACCATATATTTT. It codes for CSVSQRFSGNTIYF.

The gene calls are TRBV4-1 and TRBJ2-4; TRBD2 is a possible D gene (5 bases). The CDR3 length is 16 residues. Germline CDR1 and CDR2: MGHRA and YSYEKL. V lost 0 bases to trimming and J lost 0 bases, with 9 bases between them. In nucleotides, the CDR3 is TGCGCCAGCAGCCAAGAAACTGGACTAGCCAAAAACATTCAGTACTTC. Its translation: CASSQETGLAKNIQYF.

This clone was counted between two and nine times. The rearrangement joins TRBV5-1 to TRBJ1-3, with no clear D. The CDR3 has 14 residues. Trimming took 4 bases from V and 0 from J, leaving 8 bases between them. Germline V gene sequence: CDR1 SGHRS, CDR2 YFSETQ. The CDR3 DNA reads TGCGCCAGCAGCGCCGTTAGCTCTGGAAACACCATATATTTT. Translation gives CASSAVSSGNTIYF.

CDR3 coding DNA: TGTGCCAGCAGCCCATCCGGGGGGCCTCAGCCCCAGCATTTT. This codes for CASSPSGGPQPQHF. The genes are TRBV6-5 and TRBJ1-5, with a possible D match to TRBD1 (6 bases). CDR3 length: 14 amino acids. Germline loops: CDR1 MNHEY, CDR2 SVGAGI. V was cut by 6 bases and J by 6 bases, with 15 bases left in between.

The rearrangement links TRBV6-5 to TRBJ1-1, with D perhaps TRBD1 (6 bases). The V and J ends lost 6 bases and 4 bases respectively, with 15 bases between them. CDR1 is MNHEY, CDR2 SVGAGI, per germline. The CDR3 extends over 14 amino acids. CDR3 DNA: TGTGCCAGCAGCCCAAGGGGGGGCGGCACTGAAGCTTTCTTT. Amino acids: CASSPRGGGTEAFF.

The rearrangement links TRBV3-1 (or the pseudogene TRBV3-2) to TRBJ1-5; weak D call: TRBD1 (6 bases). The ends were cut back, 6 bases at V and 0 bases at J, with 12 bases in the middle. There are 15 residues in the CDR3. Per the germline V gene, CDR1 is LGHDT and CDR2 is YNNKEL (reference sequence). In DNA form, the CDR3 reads TGTGCCAGCAGGGACAGTCTGATTAGCAATCAGCCCCAGCATTTT. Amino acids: CASRDSLISNQPQHF.

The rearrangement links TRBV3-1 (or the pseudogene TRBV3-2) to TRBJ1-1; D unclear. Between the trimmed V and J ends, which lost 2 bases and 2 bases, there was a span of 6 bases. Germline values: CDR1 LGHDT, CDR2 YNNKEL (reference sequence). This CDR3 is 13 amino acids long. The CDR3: CASSQLANTEAFF. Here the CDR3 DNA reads TGTGCCAGCAGCCAATTGGCCAACACTGAAGCTTTCTTT.

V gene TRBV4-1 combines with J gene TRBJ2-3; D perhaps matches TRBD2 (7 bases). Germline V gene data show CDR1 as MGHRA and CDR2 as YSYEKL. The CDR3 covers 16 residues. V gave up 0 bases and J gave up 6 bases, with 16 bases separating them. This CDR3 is CASSQEVRGRLDTQYF. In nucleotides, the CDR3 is TGCGCCAGCAGCCAAGAGGTGCGGGGGCGCTTGGATACGCAGTATTTT.

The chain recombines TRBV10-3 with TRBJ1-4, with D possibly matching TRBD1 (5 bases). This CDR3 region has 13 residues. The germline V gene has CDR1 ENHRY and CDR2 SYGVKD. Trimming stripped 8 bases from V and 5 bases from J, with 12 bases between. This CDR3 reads CAIRMGPNEKLFF. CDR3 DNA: TGTGCCATCCGGATGGGGCCGAATGAAAAACTGTTTTTT.

The CDR3 loop is CASSPRNWASYEQYF. CDR3 in DNA: TGTGCCAGCAGCCCCCGTAACTGGGCGTCGTACGAGCAGTACTTC. V is TRBV28 and J is TRBJ2-7; D gene ambiguous. CDR3 size: 15 residues. From germline, CDR1 is MDHEN and CDR2 SYDVKM. Trimming cost V 6 bases and J 4 bases, with 19 bases left between them.

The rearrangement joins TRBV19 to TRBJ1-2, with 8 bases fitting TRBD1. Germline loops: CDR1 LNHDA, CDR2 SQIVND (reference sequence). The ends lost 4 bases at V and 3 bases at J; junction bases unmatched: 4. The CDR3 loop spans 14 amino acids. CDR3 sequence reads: CASSRGQEYYGYTF. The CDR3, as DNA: TGTGCCAGTAGTAGGGGACAGGAGTACTATGGCTACACCTTC. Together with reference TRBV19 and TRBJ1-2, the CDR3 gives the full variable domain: DGGITQSPKYLFRKEGQNVTLSCEQNLNHDAMYWYRQDPGQGLRLIYYSQIVNDFQKGDIAEGYSVSREKKESFPLTVTSAQKNPTAFYLCASSRGQEYYGYTFGSGTRLTVV.

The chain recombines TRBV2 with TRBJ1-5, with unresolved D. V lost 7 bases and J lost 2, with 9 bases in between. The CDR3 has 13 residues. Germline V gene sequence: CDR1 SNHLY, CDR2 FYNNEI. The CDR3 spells CASNPAGNQPQHF. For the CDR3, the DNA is TGTGCCAGCAACCCGGCGGGCAATCAGCCCCAGCATTTT.

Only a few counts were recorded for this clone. CDR3 DNA: TGTGCCAGCAGTGACTCTGGGCGGGAGGGCCCCCCCTACAATGAGCAGTTCTTC. It codes for CASSDSGREGPPYNEQFF. V is TRBV6-4 and J is TRBJ2-1; TRBD2 aligns across 9 bases. CDR1 and CDR2 (germline): MRHNA, SNTAGT. The CDR3 totals 18 residues. V lost 0 bases and J lost 2; bases outside the gene matches: 8.

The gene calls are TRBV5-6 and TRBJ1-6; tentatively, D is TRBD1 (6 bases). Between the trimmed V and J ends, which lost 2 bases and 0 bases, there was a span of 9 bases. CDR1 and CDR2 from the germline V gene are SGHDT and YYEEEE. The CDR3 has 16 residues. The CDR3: CASSLMGASYNSPLHF. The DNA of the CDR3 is TGTGCCAGCAGCTTAATGGGGGCCTCCTATAATTCACCCCTCCACTTT.

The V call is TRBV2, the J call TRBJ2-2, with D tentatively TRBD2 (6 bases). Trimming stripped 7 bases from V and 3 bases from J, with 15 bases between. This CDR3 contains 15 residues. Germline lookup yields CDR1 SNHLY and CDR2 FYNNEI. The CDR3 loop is CASKKAGGDTGELFF. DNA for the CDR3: TGTGCCAGCAAAAAAGCCGGAGGGGACACCGGGGAGCTGTTTTTT.

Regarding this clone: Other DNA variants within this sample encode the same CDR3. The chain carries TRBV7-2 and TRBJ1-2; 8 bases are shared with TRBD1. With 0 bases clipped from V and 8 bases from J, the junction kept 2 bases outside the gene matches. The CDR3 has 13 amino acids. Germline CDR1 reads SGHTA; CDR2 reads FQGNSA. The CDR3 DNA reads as TGTGCCAGCAGCTTAGCGGGGACAGGAGGCTACACCTTC. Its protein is CASSLAGTGGYTF.

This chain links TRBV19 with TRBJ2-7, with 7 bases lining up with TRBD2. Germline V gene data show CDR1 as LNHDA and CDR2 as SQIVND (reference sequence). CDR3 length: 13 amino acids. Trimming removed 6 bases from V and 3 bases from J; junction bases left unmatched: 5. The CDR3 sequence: CASRSREDYEQYF. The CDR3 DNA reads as TGTGCCAGTAGGAGTCGGGAGGACTACGAGCAGTACTTC.

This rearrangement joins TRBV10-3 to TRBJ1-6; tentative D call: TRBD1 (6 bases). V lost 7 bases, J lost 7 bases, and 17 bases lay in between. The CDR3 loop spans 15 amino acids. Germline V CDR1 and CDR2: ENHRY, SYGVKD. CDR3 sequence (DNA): TGTGCCATCACCCCCCGACAGGATCCCAATTCACCCCTCCACTTT. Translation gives CAITPRQDPNSPLHF.

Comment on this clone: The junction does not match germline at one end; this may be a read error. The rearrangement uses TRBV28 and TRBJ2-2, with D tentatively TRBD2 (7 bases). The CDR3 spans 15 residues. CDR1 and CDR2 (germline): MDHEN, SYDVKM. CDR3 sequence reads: CARRSGGARVGELFF. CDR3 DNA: TGTGCCCGCAGGAGTGGGGGGGCCCGGGTAGGGGAGCTGTTTTTT.